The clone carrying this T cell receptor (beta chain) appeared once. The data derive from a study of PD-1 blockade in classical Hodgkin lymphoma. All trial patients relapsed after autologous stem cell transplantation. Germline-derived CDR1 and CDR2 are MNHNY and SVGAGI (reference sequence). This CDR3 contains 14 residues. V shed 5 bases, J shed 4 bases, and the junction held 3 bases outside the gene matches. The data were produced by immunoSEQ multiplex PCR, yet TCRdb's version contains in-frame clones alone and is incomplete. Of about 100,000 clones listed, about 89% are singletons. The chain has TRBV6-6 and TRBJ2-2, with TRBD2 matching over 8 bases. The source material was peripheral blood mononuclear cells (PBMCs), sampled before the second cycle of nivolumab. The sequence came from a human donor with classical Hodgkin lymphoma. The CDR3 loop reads CASSRTSSTGELFF. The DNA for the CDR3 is TGTGCCAGCAGTCGGACTAGCAGCACCGGGGAGCTGTTTTTT.